The rows below give T cell receptor beta chains drawn from one sample of a study of T cell responses to AZD1222 COVID-19 vaccine. Libraries were prepared by immunoSEQ multiplex PCR; TCRdb keeps only in-frame clonotypes and omits some of them. Counted here are 100,000 to 150,000 clones, around 90% occurring once; the ten biggest clones make up approximately 0.98%. The sample was peripheral blood, taken 28 days after the second AZD1222 dose. These receptors all come from an adult who received the AZD1222 COVID-19 vaccine. The CDR3 runs from the conserved cysteine through the conserved F or W. A D gene is named only where the DNA matches it firmly. Where a row states a size, it is once, few, many or the class of an expanded clone; other rows omit it.

size	J	D	V	CDR3	DNA
-	TRBJ2-5	-	TRBV2	CASSEALSGSPLRGTQYF	TGTGCCAGCAGTGAAGCTTTAAGCGGGTCTCCGCTGAGGGGGACCCAGTACTTC
-	TRBJ2-2	TRBD2	TRBV10-3	CAIRVTSGRAANTGELFF	TGTGCCATCAGGGTGACTAGCGGGAGAGCAGCGAACACCGGGGAGCTGTTTTTT
-	TRBJ2-7	TRBD2	TRBV2	CASSREGRENEQYF	TGTGCCAGCAGTCGAGAGGGGCGGGAGAACGAGCAGTACTTC
-	TRBJ2-2	-	TRBV7-6	CASSFGQQPTGELFF	TGTGCCAGCAGCTTTGGACAGCAACCAACCGGGGAGCTGTTTTTT
few	TRBJ2-7	-	TRBV11-2	CASSSYYEQYF	TGTGCCAGCAGCTCATATTACGAGCAGTACTTC
-	TRBJ1-2	-	TRBV5-1	CASSLGNSGEVRYTF	TGCGCCAGCAGCTTGGGGAACAGCGGAGAGGTCCGCTACACCTTC
few	TRBJ2-3	-	TRBV5-1	CASSLSTSFTDTQYF	TGCGCCAGCAGCTTGTCGACTAGTTTCACAGATACGCAGTATTTT
-	TRBJ1-2	-	TRBV6-6	CASSPATGYTF	TGTGCCAGCAGTCCTGCGACTGGCTACACCTTC
few	TRBJ2-5	-	TRBV2	CASGTYQETQYF	TGTGCCAGCGGGACGTACCAAGAGACCCAGTACTTC
-	TRBJ2-2	TRBD2	TRBV5-1	CASSLAGLAWNTGELFF	TGCGCCAGCAGCTTGGCGGGACTAGCGTGGAACACCGGGGAGCTGTTTTTT
-	TRBJ1-3	-	TRBV5-1	CASSLDPRGNTIYF	TGCGCCAGCAGCTTGGATCCTCGGGGAAACACCATATATTTT
-	TRBJ2-3	-	TRBV7-3	CASSTGGSGSVADTQYF	TGTGCCAGCAGCACAGGGGGTAGCGGGAGCGTGGCAGATACGCAGTATTTT
-	TRBJ1-5	TRBD1	TRBV19	CASSIVIDRGLYYQNQPQHF	TGTGCCAGTAGTATAGTTATAGACAGGGGGCTGTATTATCAAAATCAGCCCCAGCATTTT
-	TRBJ1-5	TRBD1	TRBV30	CAWETGGSYQPQHF	TGTGCCTGGGAGACAGGGGGCTCGTATCAGCCCCAGCATTTT
-	TRBJ1-2	-	TRBV19	CASRTQGGRGYTF	TGTGCCAGTCGGACCCAGGGCGGTCGTGGCTACACCTTC
-	TRBJ1-1	-	TRBV27	CASSLLRTLNTEAFF	TGTGCCAGCAGTTTATTGAGGACCCTGAACACTGAAGCTTTCTTT
-	TRBJ2-2	-	TRBV5-1	CASSLAMVTANTGELFF	TGCGCCAGCAGCTTGGCGATGGTCACTGCGAACACCGGGGAGCTGTTTTTT
-	TRBJ1-2	-	TRBV28	CASSRRTGYDYGYTF	TGTGCCAGCAGCCGAAGGACCGGTTATGACTATGGCTACACCTTC
-	TRBJ2-5	-	TRBV3-1/TRBV3-2	CASSRSWGEKTQYF	TGTGCCAGCAGCCGCTCGTGGGGGGAAAAGACCCAGTACTTC
once	TRBJ1-1	TRBD1	TRBV6-5	CASRTGQSIGPEAFF	TGTGCCAGCAGGACGGGACAGTCGATTGGCCCTGAAGCTTTCTTT
-	TRBJ2-7	TRBD2	TRBV18	CASSPSGVAGVEQYF	TGTGCCAGCTCACCCTCCGGGGTAGCGGGAGTCGAGCAGTACTTC
-	TRBJ2-7	-	TRBV12-3/TRBV12-4	CASSQTSYEQYF	TGTGCCAGCAGCCAGACTTCCTACGAGCAGTACTTC
-	TRBJ2-7	TRBD1	TRBV27	CASSLSRTGGSGEQYF	TGTGCCAGCAGTTTATCACGGACAGGGGGGTCGGGGGAGCAGTACTTC
-	TRBJ2-7	-	TRBV4-1	CASSQVFPATYEQYF	TGCGCCAGCAGCCAAGTGTTCCCGGCGACCTACGAGCAGTACTTC
-	TRBJ2-3	-	TRBV3-1/TRBV3-2	CASSQDGSGPHGDTQYF	TGTGCCAGCAGCCAAGATGGTAGCGGTCCCCACGGGGATACGCAGTATTTT
-	TRBJ2-5	-	TRBV19	CASSIPSQGRETQYF	TGTGCCAGTAGTATCCCGTCACAGGGTCGGGAGACCCAGTACTTC
-	TRBJ2-7	TRBD1	TRBV29-1	CSVEIPTGDYYEQYF	TGCAGCGTTGAAATTCCGACAGGGGATTACTACGAGCAGTACTTC
-	TRBJ1-5	TRBD1	TRBV19	CASRQGATNQPQHF	TGTGCCAGTAGACAGGGGGCTACCAATCAGCCCCAGCATTTT
-	TRBJ1-5	-	TRBV18	CASSPQSNQPQHF	TGTGCCAGCTCACCACAAAGCAATCAGCCCCAGCATTTT
-	TRBJ2-7	TRBD1	TRBV29-1	CSVVGQTYEQYF	TGCAGCGTTGTGGGACAGACCTACGAGCAGTACTTC
-	TRBJ1-1	TRBD1	TRBV6-6	CASSRTGLNTEAFF	TGTGCCAGCAGTCGGACAGGGCTGAACACTGAAGCTTTCTTT
-	TRBJ2-1	TRBD2	TRBV18	CASSSSRAGGPGEQFF	TGTGCCAGCTCATCTTCTCGGGCGGGAGGGCCCGGTGAGCAGTTCTTC
-	TRBJ1-5	-	TRBV13	CASSLGYSNQPQHF	TGTGCCAGCAGCTTGGGCTATAGCAATCAGCCCCAGCATTTT
-	TRBJ2-5	-	TRBV5-1	CASSEGGETQYF	TGCGCCAGCAGCGAGGGGGGAGAGACCCAGTACTTC
-	TRBJ1-3	-	TRBV27	CASSFRQGGVSSGNTIYF	TGTGCCAGCAGTTTCCGACAAGGGGGGGTCAGCTCTGGAAACACCATATATTTT
-	TRBJ1-2	TRBD1	TRBV5-8	CASSTTGVFDYTF	TGTGCCAGCAGCACGACAGGGGTCTTTGACTACACCTTC
-	TRBJ1-1	-	TRBV24-1	CATSDFNGEAFF	TGTGCCACCAGTGATTTCAACGGTGAAGCTTTCTTT
-	TRBJ1-2	-	TRBV18	CASSPRQRSNYGYTF	TGTGCCAGCTCACCCCGACAGAGATCAAACTATGGCTACACCTTC
-	TRBJ1-5	-	TRBV3-1/TRBV3-2	CASSQGFGNQPQHF	TGTGCCAGCAGCCAGGGATTTGGCAATCAGCCCCAGCATTTT
-	TRBJ1-4	-	TRBV5-5	CASSSGWIATNEKLFF	TGTGCCAGCAGTTCAGGGTGGATAGCAACTAATGAAAAACTGTTTTTT
-	TRBJ2-2	-	TRBV5-6	CASSLGGNTGELFF	TGTGCCAGCAGCTTGGGGGGGAACACCGGGGAGCTGTTTTTT
-	TRBJ1-6	-	TRBV4-2	CASSQEPSDANSPLHF	TGTGCCAGCAGCCAAGAGCCTTCGGATGCCAATTCACCCCTCCACTTT
-	TRBJ2-1	TRBD2	TRBV7-3	CASSLSPASGSHEQFF	TGTGCCAGCAGCTTAAGTCCGGCTAGCGGGAGCCATGAGCAGTTCTTC
-	TRBJ2-2	-	TRBV7-2	CASSTRLAGELFF	TGTGCCAGCAGCACCCGACTAGCCGGGGAGCTGTTTTTT
-	TRBJ2-1	TRBD2	TRBV10-1	CASSEFGGTSGRDSYNEQFF	TGCGCCAGCAGTGAGTTTGGCGGGACTAGCGGGAGGGACTCCTACAATGAGCAGTTCTTC
-	TRBJ2-1	-	TRBV5-1	CASSTHSMSSYNEQFF	TGCGCCAGCAGCACGCATTCGATGAGCTCCTACAATGAGCAGTTCTTC
-	TRBJ1-2	TRBD1	TRBV9	CASSVGQGANYGYTF	TGTGCCAGCAGCGTCGGACAGGGGGCTAACTATGGCTACACCTTC
-	TRBJ1-4	-	TRBV9	CASSPDIGGYSEKLFF	TGTGCCAGCAGCCCTGACATTGGGGGTTATAGTGAAAAACTGTTTTTT
-	TRBJ2-3	-	TRBV1	CTSSQHLGAARPRTDTQYF	TGCACCAGCAGCCAACATTTGGGGGCAGCGCGACCCAGGACAGATACGCAGTATTTT
-	TRBJ2-2	TRBD2	TRBV10-3	CAISRSGRSTGELFF	TGTGCCATCAGTAGGAGCGGGAGGAGTACCGGGGAGCTGTTTTTT
-	TRBJ2-2	-	TRBV5-1	CASSLLTATGELFF	TGCGCCAGCAGCTTGTTGACAGCCACCGGGGAGCTGTTTTTT
-	TRBJ1-2	TRBD1	TRBV10-3	CAIRGTGRGGYTF	TGTGCCATCAGGGGGACAGGGAGGGGTGGCTACACCTTC
-	TRBJ1-5	-	TRBV6-5	CASSYLQGNQPQHF	TGTGCCAGCAGTTACCTCCAGGGAAATCAGCCCCAGCATTTT
few	TRBJ2-2	-	TRBV5-1	CASSLERGATGELFF	TGCGCCAGCAGCTTGGAACGGGGGGCGACCGGGGAGCTGTTTTTT
-	TRBJ2-7	-	TRBV28	CASSFLGVDYEQYF	TGTGCCAGCAGTTTCTTGGGAGTCGACTACGAGCAGTACTTC
-	TRBJ2-7	-	TRBV6-2/TRBV6-3	CASSYSGLWYF	TGTGCCAGCAGTTACTCGGGTTTATGGTACTTC
once	TRBJ1-2	-	TRBV2	CASSEGPDGYGYTF	TGTGCCAGCAGTGAAGGACCGGATGGCTATGGCTACACCTTC
-	TRBJ2-7	-	TRBV5-4	CASSLVRGGQREQYF	TGTGCCAGCAGCTTGGTCCGCGGCGGGCAGAGAGAGCAGTACTTC